The next 15 T cell receptor beta chains were all read from a single sample in a study of blood T cell repertoires in COVID-19. The repertoire was sequenced with immunoSEQ multiplex PCR; TCRdb's copy has only in-frame clones and lacks some. The sample holds more than 200,000 clones; approximately 86% are singletons and the top ten take about 5.2%. The specimen was peripheral blood. These receptors came from an older woman with COVID-19, enrolled during active disease.

The chain is built from TRBV6-2 or TRBV6-3 and TRBJ2-7; TRBD2 matches at 7 bases. The germline V gene encodes CDR1 MNHEY and CDR2 SVGEGT. This CDR3 is 15 amino acids long. Losses at the gene ends were 5 bases for V and 2 bases for J; bases not matched to a gene: 9. Written as DNA, the CDR3 is TGTGCCAGCAGTGGCCGGGACTACCCCACCTACGAGCAGTACTTC. It codes for CASSGRDYPTYEQYF.

Here the CDR3 reads CASSSVEGNSPLHF. The CDR3 nucleotides read TGTGCCAGCAGCTCTGTAGAGGGAAATTCACCCCTCCACTTT. This sequence joins TRBV11-2 and TRBJ1-6; D not certain. V gave up 4 bases and J gave up 7 bases, with 11 bases separating them. Germline V gene data show CDR1 as SGHAT and CDR2 as FQNNGV. CDR3 length: 14 residues.

The chain links TRBV19 to TRBJ2-5; 12 bases map to TRBD2. The germline V gene has CDR1 LNHDA and CDR2 SQIVND (reference sequence). This CDR3 is 16 amino acids long. The J segment lost 4 bases and the V segment lost 3 bases, leaving 6 bases of the junction unmatched. In DNA form, the CDR3 reads TGTGCCAGTAGTATCAGCGGACTAGCGGGAAGAGAGACCCAGTACTTC. Encoded protein: CASSISGLAGRETQYF. Complete variable domain (other parts from reference TRBV19 and TRBJ2-5): DGGITQSPKYLFRKEGQNVTLSCEQNLNHDAMYWYRQDPGQGLRLIYYSQIVNDFQKGDIAEGYSVSREKKESFPLTVTSAQKNPTAFYLCASSISGLAGRETQYFGPGTRLLVL.

CDR3 amino acids: CSVEGTKYNEQFF. As DNA, the CDR3 is TGCAGCGTTGAGGGGACAAAATACAATGAGCAGTTCTTC. This chain links TRBV29-1 with TRBJ2-1; D might be TRBD1 (6 bases). V was clipped by 3 bases and J by 4 bases, with 10 bases between them. The germline V gene encodes CDR1 SQVTM and CDR2 ANQGSEA. The CDR3 contains 13 residues.

The chain has TRBV5-1 and TRBJ2-7, with TRBD1 matching over 8 bases. CDR3 length: 16 amino acids. The germline gives CDR1 SGHRS, CDR2 YFSETQ. V lost 0 bases, J lost 4 bases, and 9 bases stayed unmatched. In nucleotides, the CDR3 is TGCGCCAGCAGCTTGGGACAGGGGACCTACTGGTACGAGCAGTACTTC. Protein product: CASSLGQGTYWYEQYF.

This clone was counted ten times or more. The chain carries TRBV7-2 and TRBJ2-3; D call uncertain. V was pared by 4 bases and J by 3 bases, with 11 bases between. Looked up from germline, CDR1 is SGHTA and CDR2 is FQGNSA. The CDR3 is 14 amino acids. As DNA, the CDR3 is TGTGCCAGCAGCTCCCGAGGCAAAACAGATACGCAGTATTTT. This sequence encodes CASSSRGKTDTQYF. Full variable domain (remainder filled in from reference TRBV7-2 and TRBJ2-3): GAGVSQSPSNKVTEKGKDVELRCDPISGHTALYWYRQSLGQGLEFLIYFQGNSAPDKSGLPSDRFSAERTGGSVSTLTIQRTQQEDSAVYLCASSSRGKTDTQYFGPGTRLTVL.

The rearrangement joins TRBV9 to TRBJ1-6; the match to TRBD1 covers 7 bases. The CDR3 covers 14 residues. Unmatched junction bases numbered 5, after V lost 4 bases and J lost 7 bases. The V gene's germline CDR1 is SGDLS and CDR2 YYNGEE. The CDR3, as DNA: TGTGCCAGCAGCCCGACAGGGAACAATTCACCCCTCCACTTT. Translated, it gives CASSPTGNNSPLHF.

The table lists this clone with a count of one. The chain has TRBV25-1 and TRBJ1-3; 8 bases match TRBD1. The CDR3 has 15 residues. The V gene end was trimmed by 0 bases and the J gene end by 4 bases; junction bases not matched to a gene: 2. Germline V gene data show CDR1 as MGHDK and CDR2 as SYGVNS. CDR3 sequence reads: CASSEYRGLGNTIYF. DNA of the CDR3: TGTGCCAGCAGTGAATACAGGGGGCTAGGAAACACCATATATTTT.

The rearrangement links TRBV5-6 to TRBJ2-4, with TRBD1 matching 7 bases. This CDR3 is built from 15 residues. Germline V gene data show CDR1 as SGHDT and CDR2 as YYEEEE. Trimming took 4 bases from V and 5 from J; bases not matched to a gene: 9. CDR3 loop: CASSPAGTVENIQYF. DNA of the CDR3: TGTGCCAGCAGCCCGGCCGGGACAGTAGAAAACATTCAGTACTTC.

The chain employs TRBV30 and TRBJ2-5; 15 bases map to TRBD2. The J segment lost 4 bases and the V segment lost 4 bases, leaving 1 base of the junction unmatched. The CDR3 covers 14 residues. Germline CDR1 reads GTSNPN; CDR2 reads SVGIG (reference sequence). Here the CDR3 reads CAWTGLAGGETQYF. The CDR3 nucleotides read TGTGCCTGGACGGGACTAGCGGGAGGAGAGACCCAGTACTTC.

The CDR3 here is CASIKIAGGRGQETQYF. For the CDR3, the DNA is TGTGCCAGCATCAAAATAGCGGGAGGTCGGGGGCAAGAGACCCAGTACTTC. V gene TRBV13 combines with J gene TRBJ2-5; TRBD2 agrees at 10 bases. The junction had 13 bases not matched to a gene; V was cut back by 7 bases and J by 2 bases. The CDR3 runs to 17 residues. The germline gives CDR1 PRHDT, CDR2 FYEKMQ (reference sequence). The complete variable domain, with remaining parts taken from reference TRBV13 and TRBJ2-5, reads AAGVIQSPRHLIKEKRETATLKCYPIPRHDTVYWYQQGPGQDPQFLISFYEKMQSDKGSIPDRFSAQQFSDYHSELNMSSLELGDSALYFCASIKIAGGRGQETQYFGPGTRLLVL.

This clone was picked up one time. The rearrangement uses TRBV27 and TRBJ1-1, with D possibly matching TRBD1 (5 bases). The V and J ends lost 4 bases and 0 bases respectively, with 15 bases between them. Germline V gives CDR1 MNHEY, CDR2 SMNVEV (reference sequence). The CDR3 spans 16 residues. CDR3 residues: CASSSLGGGLNTEAFF. The CDR3 region has the DNA TGTGCCAGCAGTTCCCTCGGCGGGGGACTGAACACTGAAGCTTTCTTT.

The V gene is TRBV5-6, the J gene TRBJ2-1, with TRBD2 as a possible D gene (6 bases). Trimming removed 1 base at V and 7 bases at J, with 12 bases between. The CDR3 has 14 residues. CDR1 is SGHDT, CDR2 YYEEEE, per germline. The DNA for the CDR3 is TGTGCCAGCAGCTTGACGGGAGAGTGGAATGAGCAGTTCTTC. Translated: CASSLTGEWNEQFF.

The rearrangement uses TRBV7-7 and TRBJ1-3; D is undetermined. The CDR3 is made up of 13 amino acids. Germline V gene data show CDR1 as SSHAT and CDR2 as FNYEAQ (reference sequence). V gave up 1 base and J gave up 3 bases, with 4 bases separating them. The CDR3 here is CASSLGSGNTIYF. The CDR3 DNA is TGTGCCAGCAGCTTAGGGAGTGGAAACACCATATATTTT. The complete variable domain, with remaining parts taken from reference TRBV7-7 and TRBJ1-3, reads GAGVSQSPRYKVTKRGQDVTLRCDPISSHATLYWYQQALGQGPEFLTYFNYEAQPDKSGLPSDRFSAERPEGSISTLTIQRTEQRDSAMYRCASSLGSGNTIYFGEGSWLTVV.

This chain connects TRBV10-3 to TRBJ1-5; D possibly corresponds to TRBD1 (5 bases). With 0 bases removed from V and 3 bases from J, the gap between germline ends came to 9 bases. The CDR3 runs to 15 residues. In germline, CDR1 is ENHRY, CDR2 SYGVKD. DNA of the CDR3: TGTGCCATCAGTGAGTCGAGCAGGGACAATCAGCCCCAGCATTTT. This codes for CAISESSRDNQPQHF.